This T cell receptor (beta chain) was sequenced in a study of control samples from healthy donors and cancer patients (TCRdb year 2020). With respect to this clone: The target of this receptor is not known. No much larger clonotype is one base removed from it; base qualities were not supplied.

The CDR3 spans 14 residues, from the cysteine through the phenylalanine. Only CDR3 DNA is held: 42 bases, read in frame from base 1. From the germline V gene, CDR1 is MNHEY and CDR2 is SVGEGT. Between the V and J ends, shortened by 6 bases and 0 bases respectively, the junction contains 12 bases. The library was prepared using the immunoSEQ multiplex PCR assay. Entries here come from immuneACCESS through TCRdb and include only in-frame sequences with V and J called. Some clones fail to appear in such tables; in the studies checked, an unresolved V gene covers under half of the shortfall, and the cause of the remainder is unknown. The sample includes some 73,000 clones, with about 93% observed a single time. The ten largest account for approximately 6% of the sample.

This clonotype was sampled from a middle-aged woman in good health. This receptor chain uses TRBV6-2 or TRBV6-3 and TRBJ2-7; a weak D assignment points to TRBD1 (5 bases agree). Sequencing was performed on blood. The CDR3 reads as follows: CASSHTTVSYEQYF. The sequenced DNA: TGTGCCAGCAGCCATACGACAGTCTCCTACGAGCAGTACTTC.